Sequencing of this TCR beta chain was carried out in a study of T cells expressing NK-cell markers. For the study at large: Among eight sequenced donors, seven carried HCMV seropositivity while one was seronegative.

For each CDR3 protein, TCRdb gives one entry from its re-call of the 5' RACE reads, without DNA. The sample totals about 150,000 distinct CDR3 sequences. The V gene's germline CDR1 is SGHRS and CDR2 YFSETQ. The CDR3 covers 17 residues. The sequence was obtained from a woman aged 45-59 years in good health. The sequencing input was blood T cells: a sorted CD56 or NKG2C T cell subset, CD4+ or CD8+ T cells, or bulk PBMC T cells (not recorded which). The V and J genes are TRBV5-1 and TRBJ1-6; TCRdb designates TRBD1, a call that cannot be tested without DNA. CDR3 amino acids: CASSLDIWGATDSPLHF.